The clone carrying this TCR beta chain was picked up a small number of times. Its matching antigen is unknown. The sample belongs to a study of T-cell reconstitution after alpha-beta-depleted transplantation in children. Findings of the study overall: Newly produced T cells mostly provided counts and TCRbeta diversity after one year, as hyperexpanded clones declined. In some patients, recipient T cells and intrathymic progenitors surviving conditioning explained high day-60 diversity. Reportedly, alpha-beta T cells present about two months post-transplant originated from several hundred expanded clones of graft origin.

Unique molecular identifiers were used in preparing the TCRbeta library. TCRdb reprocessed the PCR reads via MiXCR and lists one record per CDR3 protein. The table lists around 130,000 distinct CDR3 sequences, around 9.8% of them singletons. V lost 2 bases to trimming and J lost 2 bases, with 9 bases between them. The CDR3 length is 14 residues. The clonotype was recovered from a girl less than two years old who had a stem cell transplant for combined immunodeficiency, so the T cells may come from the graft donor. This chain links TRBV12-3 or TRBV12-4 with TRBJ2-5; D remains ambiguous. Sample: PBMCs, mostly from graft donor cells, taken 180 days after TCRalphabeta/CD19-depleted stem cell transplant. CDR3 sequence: CASSLQRGQETQYF. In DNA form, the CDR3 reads TGTGCCAGCAGTTTACAGCGCGGACAAGAGACCCAGTACTTC.